Reported below is one T cell receptor (beta chain). In the authors' methods: Reference gene primer amplification gave estimated nucleated cell counts. Profiled with immunoSEQ multiplex PCR; TCRdb holds only in-frame clones, not every one. The V and J calls and the clone size are those of that table, but D and trimming were determined from the DNA. The sample consists of some 170,000 clones, around 80% of them appearing once. This record comes from a study of blood T cell repertoires in COVID-19. Study-wide context: Acute-phase and convalescent COVID-19 samples originated in the United States, Italy and Spain. PBMCs, B-cell-depleted T cells, or T cells provided the cDNA or gDNA that made up the material.

With V trimmed by 7 bases and J by 2 bases, 6 bases remained unmatched. There are 13 residues in the CDR3. CDR1 and CDR2 from the germline V gene are SQVTM and ANQGSEA. The chain links TRBV29-1 to TRBJ1-1, with 8 bases that match TRBD1. Material: peripheral blood. The TCR sequence derives from a man between 60 and 70 years old with acute or convalescent COVID-19. This chain's CDR3 is CSAWDRPNTEAFF. In DNA, the CDR3 is TGCAGCGCTTGGGACAGGCCAAACACTGAAGCTTTCTTT.